These 4 T cell receptor beta chains share one sample of origin, sequenced in a study of CD8 T cells in ankylosing spondylitis. Points from the study as a whole: Ankylosing spondylitis blood appeared to be characterized by a TCR beta motif of 8 or 9 highly homologous variants.

TCRdb re-called the 5' RACE reads through MiXCR, storing one row per CDR3 protein. The table has hundreds of thousands of distinct CDR3 sequences, approximately 12% seen once; the top ten hold more than 0.5%. Their cognate antigens are unknown. Sequencing was performed on blood, either unsorted or a sorted T cell fraction (not recorded which). Receptor source: a male donor with ankylosing spondylitis.

The chain joins TRBV5-1 to TRBJ2-7; no reliable D call. The CDR3 consists of 15 residues. The V gene lost 5 bases and the J gene lost 4 bases, with 19 bases spanning the gap. Germline assignment: CDR1 SGHRS and CDR2 YFSETQ. For the CDR3, the DNA is TGCGCCAGCAGACTTGGGTTGGGTACGGAATACGAGCAGTACTTC. Translated, it gives CASRLGLGTEYEQYF.

In this sample, this clonotype turned up a few times. The V and J genes are TRBV20-1 and TRBJ2-3, with 7 bases aligning to TRBD2. The length of the CDR3 is 16 residues. Germline assignment: CDR1 DFQATT and CDR2 SNEGSKA (reference sequence). Trimming removed 6 bases from V and 4 bases from J; junction bases left unmatched: 16. The CDR3: CSAISSDPRGADTQYF. The CDR3 nucleotides read TGCAGTGCCATCTCCTCGGACCCACGGGGGGCAGATACGCAGTATTTT.

Only a few counts were recorded for this clonotype. In DNA form, the CDR3 reads TGCAGTGCGAGGGGAGGGTTTAGCTATGGCTACACCTTC. It encodes CSARGGFSYGYTF. V gene TRBV20-1 combines with J gene TRBJ1-2, with D possibly being TRBD1 (5 bases). The CDR3 is made up of 13 amino acids. The V end was cut by 6 bases, the J end by 4 bases, with 15 bases between. The germline V gene has CDR1 DFQATT and CDR2 SNEGSKA (reference sequence).

V usage is TRBV4-3 and J usage is TRBJ2-6; 11 bases fit TRBD2. This CDR3 contains 18 residues. V dropped 4 bases and J dropped 4; count of bases not matched to a gene: 9. The germline V gene has CDR1 LGHNA and CDR2 YSLEER. The CDR3 coding sequence is TGCGCCAGCAGCCCAGCTGTACTAGCGGGAGCCGGGGCCAACGTCCTGACTTTC. Its protein product is CASSPAVLAGAGANVLTF.